The T cell receptor (beta chain) described here comes from a study of T cell repertoires in cytomegalovirus infection. Whole-study context: Selected CMV epitopes included recently identified HLA-C-restricted ones as well as well-studied HLA-B-restricted ones. Shared public TCR beta signatures pointed to both CMV infection and a matching HLA type.

Looked up from germline, CDR1 is SGHVS and CDR2 is FNYEAQ. The V end was cut by 5 bases, the J end by 3 bases, with 20 bases between. The CDR3 extends over 17 amino acids. In TCRdb, the reads were re-called with MiXCR into one record per CDR3 protein. The table lists hundreds of thousands of distinct CDR3 sequences, roughly 31% of them singletons. Concerning this clonotype: Its antigen remains unidentified.

The receptor was isolated from a human donor in good health (CMV status not recorded). Some clones in this sample may be carry-over from other donors' samples. Source: cultured CD8+ T cells from PBMCs, taken from culture after CMV antigen stimulation. The J gene is TRBJ1-5, the V gene TRBV7-6, with D tentatively TRBD1 (6 bases). Here the CDR3 reads CASSLRSGEGYNQPQHF. The CDR3 DNA follows: TGTGCCAGCAGCCTGAGGTCAGGGGAAGGGTACAATCAGCCCCAGCATTTT.